This TCR beta chain was sequenced during a study of identical twins listed by TCRdb under 2016. Background on the whole study: The study deep-sequenced TCR alpha and beta repertoires from monozygotic twins, unrelated adults of various ages and cord blood to test whether fetal clonotypes persist. To rule out contamination, the twin experiments were replicated at different times with different library preparation protocols.

General study outcomes and caveats: Invariant T cells such as MAIT and iNKT could partly confound zero-insertion analyses, although diverse VJ usage argued against such confounding for most clonotypes. Recombination models systematically underestimated out-of-frame TCR alpha sharing in monozygotic twins but agreed with sharing between unrelated individuals. Abundant cord blood beta clonotypes had fewer insertions, young adult naive repertoires showed a similar but weaker trend, and memory repertoires showed no such trend. Because the same donors could not be followed over many years, conclusions were based on cross-sectional statistical analysis. Compared with coincidental sharing between unrelated individuals, an excess of low generation-probability sequences was observed among out-of-frame TCR alpha sequences shared between twins. A weaker excess of twin sharing was found in beta out-of-frame sequences because the signal-to-noise ratio was lowered by fewer shared sequences.

All donors were healthy Caucasians. The twin cohort consisted of three pairs of female monozygotic twins, all aged roughly 18 to 30 years. CD4+ and CD8+ T cell populations were isolated with positive isolation kits from Invitrogen. The CDR3 measures 16 amino acids from cysteine to phenylalanine. Only the CDR3 DNA stays, 48 bases, in frame from base 1. In the germline V gene (reference sequence), CDR1 corresponds to DFQATT and CDR2 to SNEGSKA. V sheds 1 base and J sheds 2 bases, leaving 17 bases between their ends. Library method: 5' RACE. This sample was sequenced with an Illumina HiSeq 2000. Template switching added a universal primer binding site, and the final cDNA carried a unique molecular identifier that allowed TCR cDNA molecules to be counted accurately. First-strand cDNA for TCR alpha and beta chains was synthesized from specific primers in the conserved constant-segment region. To control for contamination, every cDNA library was double barcoded, receiving both a SMART-Mk sample barcode and Illumina barcodes. TruSeq adapter sequences, together with Illumina sample barcodes, were added in two successive PCR steps. TCR alpha and beta cDNA libraries were sequenced on the Illumina HiSeq platform with custom primers. On the study's bioinformatics: MiGEC processed the raw reads to extract unique molecular identifiers, while MiXCR was used to determine the CDR3 positions. Recombination models were inferred per individual with the repgenHMM and IGoR tools using an EM algorithm. Shared clonotypes were analyzed with the tcR package in R, and sharing was normalized by the product of cloneset sizes. Out-of-frame nonproductive sequences were analyzed to study raw recombination free of thymic and clonal selection effects. In-frame beta chains were kept once TCRdb had trimmed the public reads at Q25 with fastp and called clones with MiXCR. Every distinct CDR3 protein forms one entry, paired with its most common genes and DNA. Here the V and J calls rest on TCRdb's processing, not on the authors' analysis. This sample holds 400,000 to 550,000 distinct CDR3 sequences; roughly a fifth were observed only once. The ten largest account for around 0.91% of the sample.

This clonotype was recorded a few times. No antigen is known for it. Base qualities are not at hand, and no much larger clone is one base apart. This same sample was also part of a study on T cells expressing NK-cell markers. According to the second study: Under ten donors provided sorted CD3+CD56+NKG2C+, CD3+CD56+NKG2C- and CD3+CD56-NKG2C+ T-cell subsets, whose TCR beta-chain repertoires were profiled. Among the eight sequenced donors, only one was HCMV-seronegative, while the other seven were HCMV-seropositive. To restrict sorting to alphabetaTCR-expressing T cells, an anti-gammadeltaTCR antibody was added in several experiments. In several donors, the dominant CD3+CD56+NKG2C+ clonotypes were among the top 10 CD8+ clonotypes and accounted for about 1.0-7.5% of CD8+ T cells. Those dominant clonotypes were again the most abundant among CD3+CD56-NKG2C+ cells in several donors, at roughly 25-65%. Whether the expanded NKG2C-expressing T cell clones were specific for HCMV antigens remained unclear. The eight sequenced donors were randomly selected healthy volunteers, three men and five women. HCMV serostatus was determined by detecting HCMV-specific IgG in serum with a commercial ELISA kit. MIGEC handled demultiplexing of the reads and grouping by UMI, while MiTCR was used to assemble and quantify clonotypes. To exclude erroneous sequences, any TCR cDNA sequence not supported by at least two reads was discarded. The tcR package was used for downstream repertoire analysis, and clonotypes were matched across fractions by CDR3 nucleotide sequence plus V segment. Antigen specificity was annotated against VDJdb with VDJmatch, allowing one amino acid substitution in CDR3.

The receptor comes from a woman aged 18-29 years in good health. Recombination linked TRBV20-1 to TRBJ2-5, and the D gene may be TRBD2, 7 bases matching. The sequencing sample was made of CD4+ T cells sorted from blood. This receptor has the CDR3 CSARATGREPQETQYF. Read as DNA, the sequence is TGCAGTGCTAGAGCCACAGGGAGGGAACCGCAAGAGACCCAGTACTTC.